This section outlines one TCR beta chain sequence together with its context. This sample is part of a study of blood T cell repertoires in COVID-19. Overall study: Acute and convalescent COVID-19 specimens originated in the United States, Italy and Spain. T cells, B-cell-depleted T cells, or PBMCs supplied cDNA or gDNA.

Authors' data handling: How many nucleated cells were present was estimated from reference gene primer amplification. The protocol was immunoSEQ multiplex PCR, while the TCRdb copy is restricted to in-frame clones and leaves out a portion. V and J calls and clone size are as listed in that table; D and trimming were resolved from the DNA. The data hold about 100,000 clones, with about 86% observed a single time. Germline loops: CDR1 MGHRA, CDR2 YSYEKL. The CDR3 loop spans 16 amino acids. Trimming shortened V by 0 bases and J by 3 bases, and 12 bases separated the two germline ends. The sequence came from a human donor in a cohort sampled during active COVID-19. The chain carries TRBV4-1 and TRBJ1-5, with D perhaps TRBD1 (6 bases). Sequenced sample: peripheral blood. CDR3 region: CASSQEFRGHNQPQHF. Here the CDR3 DNA reads TGCGCCAGCAGCCAAGAGTTCAGGGGTCACAATCAGCCCCAGCATTTT.